Listed here are 26 T cell receptor beta chains from one sample, sequenced in a study of beta chain features in type 1 diabetes. Isolated RNA was reverse transcribed in full, so expressed TCRB transcripts were sequenced. TCRdb's copy holds only in-frame clones and misses some; the assay was immunoSEQ multiplex PCR. The table lists some 150,000 clones, 48% of them singletons. The sample consisted of Tregs from blood. Source of these receptors: a man between 18 and 35 years old in good health.

This clone has just a few counts. The V call is TRBV7-2, the J call TRBJ1-2; TRBD1 is a possible D gene (5 bases). This CDR3 contains 13 residues. V dropped 4 bases and J dropped 8 bases, with 14 bases sitting between them. Germline CDR1 and CDR2: SGHTA and FQGNSA. CDR3 region: CASSSQGKLGYTF. The CDR3 DNA sequence: TGTGCCAGCAGCTCTCAGGGCAAGCTCGGCTACACCTTC.

This clone was observed a few times. The chain joins TRBV6-6 to TRBJ1-4, with 8 nucleotides matching TRBD1. The CDR3 spans 14 residues. Losses at the gene ends were 6 bases for V and 6 bases for J; bases not matched to a gene: 6. CDR1 and CDR2 from the germline V gene are MNHNY and SVGAGI (reference sequence). The CDR3 nucleotides read TGTGCCAGCAGGGGGGGCAGGGGGCATGAAAAACTGTTTTTT. Translated, it gives CASRGGRGHEKLFF.

The chain uses TRBV28 and TRBJ2-1; TRBD2 might be the D (5 bases). The CDR3 covers 14 residues. Germline lookup yields CDR1 MDHEN and CDR2 SYDVKM. V lost 8 bases and J lost 4, with 15 bases in between. The CDR3 spells CASGLDVPYNEQFF. DNA of the CDR3: TGTGCCAGCGGACTGGACGTACCTTACAATGAGCAGTTCTTC.

The chain joins TRBV7-2 to TRBJ2-6; possible D gene TRBD1, 6 bases. V was cut by 0 bases and J by 0 bases, with 18 bases left in between. Per the germline V gene, CDR1 is SGHTA and CDR2 is FQGNSA. The CDR3 length is 20 residues. The CDR3, as DNA: TGTGCCAGCAGCTTAGCGCTCGTATGGACAGCACTCTCTGGGGCCAACGTCCTGACTTTC. Its translation: CASSLALVWTALSGANVLTF.

This chain uses TRBV5-1 with TRBJ2-3, with 12 bases matching TRBD2. J was trimmed by 5 bases and V by 4 bases; bases with no gene match: 11. Germline V CDR1 and CDR2: SGHRS, YFSETQ. The CDR3 is 17 residues long. The CDR3, as DNA: TGCGCCAGCAGCCCAGTCTGGACTAGCGGGGTGAAAGATACGCAGTATTTT. Translating gives CASSPVWTSGVKDTQYF.

This clone has just one count. The chain couples TRBV9 to TRBJ1-2, with D possibly TRBD1 on 6 matching bases. CDR3 length equals 15 residues. Trimming removed 3 bases at V and 2 bases at J, with 14 bases between. Germline lookup yields CDR1 SGDLS and CDR2 YYNGEE. CDR3 in amino acids: CASSAVGAGNYGYTF. The CDR3 coding sequence is TGTGCCAGCAGCGCCGTGGGGGCCGGGAACTATGGCTACACCTTC. The full variable domain, with the rest looked up from reference TRBV9 and TRBJ1-2, is DSGVTQTPKHLITATGQRVTLRCSPRSGDLSVYWYQQSLDQGLQFLIQYYNGEERAKGNILERFSAQQFPDLHSELNLSSLELGDSALYFCASSAVGAGNYGYTFGSGTRLTVV.

This clone has just a few counts. V usage is TRBV7-9 and J usage is TRBJ1-2; 12 positions agree with TRBD1. Trimming removed 5 bases from V and 4 bases from J; junction bases left unmatched: 14. The CDR3 is 18 amino acids. Germline V lookup: CDR1 SEHNR, CDR2 FQNEAQ (reference sequence). In DNA, the CDR3 is TGTGCCAGCAGCGCCGGGACAGGGGGCGCGGGCCTACGCTATGGCTACACCTTC. Residues: CASSAGTGGAGLRYGYTF.

The chain carries TRBV7-9 and TRBJ1-3; a weak D match, TRBD1 (5 bases). Per the germline V gene, CDR1 is SEHNR and CDR2 is FQNEAQ (reference sequence). The CDR3 is 14 residues long. V shed 7 bases and J shed 0 bases, with 10 bases lying between them. The CDR3 sequence: CASTPGFSGNTIYF. DNA of the CDR3: TGTGCCAGCACCCCAGGGTTCTCTGGAAACACCATATATTTT. Together with reference TRBV7-9 and TRBJ1-3, the CDR3 gives the full variable domain: DTGVSQNPRHKITKRGQNVTFRCDPISEHNRLYWYRQTLGQGPEFLTYFQNEAQLEKSRLLSDRFSAERPKGSFSTLEIQRTEQGDSAMYLCASTPGFSGNTIYFGEGSWLTVV.

This clone was detected only a few times. This chain connects TRBV18 to TRBJ2-1; 11 nucleotides line up with TRBD1. The CDR3 totals 14 residues. Germline V gene data show CDR1 as KGHSH and CDR2 as LQKENI. With V trimmed by 5 bases and J by 7 bases, 4 bases remained unmatched. CDR3 amino acids: CASSRDRGRNEQFF. For the CDR3, the DNA is TGTGCCAGCTCAAGGGACAGGGGGAGGAATGAGCAGTTCTTC.

This clone was detected only a few times. The chain has TRBV7-3 and TRBJ2-6; perhaps TRBD1 as D (6 bases). This CDR3 spans 13 amino acids. With 8 bases removed from V and 4 bases from J, the gap between germline ends came to 9 bases. CDR1 and CDR2 from the germline V gene are SGHTA and FQGTGA. The CDR3 is CASAGAGANVLTF. The DNA of the CDR3 is TGTGCCAGCGCAGGGGCCGGGGCCAACGTCCTGACTTTC.

J is TRBJ2-4 and V is TRBV9; the D gene is possibly TRBD1 (6 bases). The CDR3 consists of 17 residues. The V gene lost 6 bases and the J gene lost 6 bases, with 25 bases spanning the gap. Looked up from germline, CDR1 is SGDLS and CDR2 is YYNGEE. The CDR3 loop is CASTSHHGTHNINIQYF. CDR3 DNA sequence: TGTGCCAGCACCTCCCATCACGGGACACATAATATAAACATTCAGTACTTC. Full variable domain (remainder filled in from reference TRBV9 and TRBJ2-4): DSGVTQTPKHLITATGQRVTLRCSPRSGDLSVYWYQQSLDQGLQFLIQYYNGEERAKGNILERFSAQQFPDLHSELNLSSLELGDSALYFCASTSHHGTHNINIQYFGAGTRLSVL.

This clone occurred a few times. The V gene is TRBV5-1, the J gene TRBJ2-1; 11 bases map to TRBD2. V dropped 4 bases and J dropped 7; count of bases not matched to a gene: 10. CDR3 length: 16 residues. Germline assignment: CDR1 SGHRS and CDR2 YFSETQ. CDR3 residues: CASSPIAGGPRNEQFF. In DNA form, the CDR3 reads TGCGCCAGCAGCCCAATAGCGGGAGGGCCGCGGAATGAGCAGTTCTTC.

The chain links TRBV5-1 to TRBJ1-5; 7 nucleotides align to TRBD1. Trimming took 5 bases from V and 2 from J; bases not matched to a gene: 7. CDR1 is SGHRS and CDR2 is YFSETQ in the germline V gene. This CDR3 region has 15 residues. CDR3 nucleotides: TGCGCCAGCAGTCCACAGGGGACGGGCAATCAGCCCCAGCATTTT. Translated: CASSPQGTGNQPQHF. Full variable domain (missing parts from reference TRBV5-1 and TRBJ1-5): KAGVTQTPRYLIKTRGQQVTLSCSPISGHRSVSWYQQTPGQGLQFLFEYFSETQRNKGNFPGRFSGRQFSNSRSEMNVSTLELGDSALYLCASSPQGTGNQPQHFGDGTRLSIL.

V gene TRBV6-1 combines with J gene TRBJ2-4; TRBD1 might be the D (6 bases). The length of the CDR3 is 15 residues. Germline lookup yields CDR1 MNHNS and CDR2 SASEGT. V shed 3 bases and J shed 3 bases, with 12 bases lying between them. CDR3 sequence reads: CASSETGTLKNIQYF. As DNA, the CDR3 is TGTGCCAGCAGTGAGACCGGGACACTCAAAAACATTCAGTACTTC.

The sample holds a few counts of this clone. The CDR3, as DNA: TGTGCCAGCAGTGAGTCCGGGACCGGGGAGCTGTTTTTT. Translated: CASSESGTGELFF. The rearrangement joins TRBV2 to TRBJ2-2; D unresolved. The V and J ends lost 3 bases and 5 bases respectively, with 7 bases between them. The germline gives CDR1 SNHLY, CDR2 FYNNEI. This CDR3 has 13 residues.

This clone showed up just a few times. The rearrangement uses TRBV5-1 and TRBJ2-5; 7 positions match TRBD1. The J segment lost 5 bases and the V segment lost 4 bases, leaving 2 bases of the junction unmatched. The CDR3 is made up of 12 amino acids. CDR1 SGHRS and CDR2 YFSETQ come from the germline V gene. The CDR3 sequence: CASSEGQETQYF. The CDR3 coding sequence is TGCGCCAGCAGCGAGGGACAGGAGACCCAGTACTTC.

The chain recombines TRBV5-4 with TRBJ1-2, with 9 nucleotides matching TRBD1. There are 15 residues in the CDR3. Losses at the gene ends were 0 bases for V and 8 bases for J; bases not matched to a gene: 8. From germline, CDR1 is SGHNT and CDR2 YYREEE (reference sequence). CDR3 amino acids: CASSLAGTGQEGYTF. In DNA form, the CDR3 reads TGTGCCAGCAGCTTGGCCGGGACAGGGCAGGAAGGCTACACCTTC.

The chain links TRBV5-4 to TRBJ2-7; 9 nucleotides align to TRBD1. The CDR3 covers 16 residues. Germline V gene lookup returns CDR1 SGHNT and CDR2 YYREEE (reference sequence). The V segment lost 3 bases and the J segment 5 bases; nucleotides outside the gene matches: 12. The CDR3, as DNA: TGTGCCAGCAGCTCCAAACCCACAGGGGGCATGAACGAGCAGTACTTC. It encodes CASSSKPTGGMNEQYF.

In its sample, this clone was seen a few times. The rearrangement uses TRBV6-5 and TRBJ2-7, with TRBD1 matching over 7 bases. The ends lost 1 base at V and 1 base at J; junction bases unmatched: 4. The CDR3 runs 15 residues. Per the germline V gene, CDR1 is MNHEY and CDR2 is SVGAGI. DNA of the CDR3: TGTGCCAGCAGTTACTATGCGACAGGGTCCTACGAGCAGTACTTC. It codes for CASSYYATGSYEQYF.

The V call is TRBV4-3, the J call TRBJ2-1; D might be TRBD2 (5 bases). CDR3 size: 14 residues. Germline V gene data show CDR1 as LGHNA and CDR2 as YSLEER. Trimming shortened V by 0 bases and J by 9 bases, and 12 bases separated the two germline ends. The CDR3 region is CASSQDFLALEQFF. The DNA for the CDR3 is TGCGCCAGCAGCCAAGATTTCCTAGCCCTTGAGCAGTTCTTC.

This clone appeared a few times. The chain is built from TRBV28 and TRBJ2-7; TRBD2 agrees at 7 bases. The CDR3 consists of 16 residues. Germline V CDR1 and CDR2: MDHEN, SYDVKM. Trimming took 3 bases from V and 2 from J; bases not matched to a gene: 10. In DNA form, the CDR3 reads TGTGCCAGCAGTTTCGTTGGGCCTAGCGGCGCCTACGAGCAGTACTTC. Amino acid sequence: CASSFVGPSGAYEQYF.

The chain joins TRBV2 to TRBJ2-5, with D unresolved. The last part of the DNA fits TRBJ2-7 better; the J call may be wrong. CDR3 length: 16 residues. Germline CDR1 is SNHLY and CDR2 is FYNNEI. The CDR3 sequence: CASSEISRLSDYEQYF. As DNA, the CDR3 is TGTGCCAGCAGTGAAATTTCTAGGCTTAGTGATTACGAGCAGTACTTC.

The chain carries TRBV10-3 and TRBJ2-2, with 9 bases matching TRBD1. The length of the CDR3 is 14 residues. Unmatched junction bases numbered 1, after V lost 4 bases and J lost 4 bases. Germline assignment: CDR1 ENHRY and CDR2 SYGVKD. CDR3 sequence: CAISVQGATGELFF. The CDR3 DNA is TGTGCCATCAGTGTACAGGGGGCCACCGGGGAGCTGTTTTTT.

The genes are TRBV19 and TRBJ2-2; 7 nucleotides line up with TRBD2. Trimming took 0 bases from V and 2 from J; bases not matched to a gene: 3. Germline CDR1 reads LNHDA; CDR2 reads SQIVND (reference sequence). This CDR3 contains 16 residues. The CDR3 DNA is TGTGCCAGTAGTATAGATTCGGGGGGTAACACCGGGGAGCTGTTTTTT. This codes for CASSIDSGGNTGELFF.

The sample holds a few counts of this clone. The sample carries other DNA sequences with the same CDR3. The V and J genes are TRBV7-2 and TRBJ2-7; D is perhaps TRBD1 (6 bases). The germline gives CDR1 SGHTA, CDR2 FQGNSA. This CDR3 contains 17 residues. V lost 1 base and J 1 base, leaving 17 bases between the germline ends. The DNA of the CDR3 is TGTGCCAGCAGCTTAGTGAGGACCGGGACACCTTCCTACGAGCAGTACTTC. Translated: CASSLVRTGTPSYEQYF.

This chain uses TRBV19 with TRBJ2-4, with D possibly matching TRBD1 (5 bases). CDR3 length: 15 amino acids. Germline values: CDR1 LNHDA, CDR2 SQIVND (reference sequence). V was shortened by 6 bases and J by 0 bases, with 12 bases between the two germline ends. DNA for the CDR3: TGTGCCAGTAGCCGAAAGGGGCTAGCCAAAAACATTCAGTACTTC. The encoded protein is CASSRKGLAKNIQYF. Full variable domain (remainder filled in from reference TRBV19 and TRBJ2-4): DGGITQSPKYLFRKEGQNVTLSCEQNLNHDAMYWYRQDPGQGLRLIYYSQIVNDFQKGDIAEGYSVSREKKESFPLTVTSAQKNPTAFYLCASSRKGLAKNIQYFGAGTRLSVL.